What follows are 20 T cell receptor beta chains derived from one specimen sequenced in a study of control samples from healthy donors and cancer patients. Measured with immunoSEQ multiplex PCR; TCRdb has only the in-frame clones, and not every one. The profile shows roughly 86,000 clones, about 92% of them singletons. The sequenced sample consisted of blood. The receptors stem from a woman under 40 in good health.

The genes are TRBV7-6 and TRBJ2-2, with TRBD1 matching 7 bases. The V segment lost 5 bases and the J segment 5 bases; nucleotides outside the gene matches: 11. This CDR3 is built from 16 residues. Germline CDR1 SGHVS, CDR2 FNYEAQ. The CDR3 here is CASSPGAGRGTGELFF. The CDR3 bases are TGTGCCAGCAGCCCTGGGGCGGGCAGGGGGACCGGGGAGCTGTTTTTT.

This clone was seen a single time. The gene calls are TRBV10-3 and TRBJ1-1, with a weak D call TRBD1 (5 bases). With 6 bases removed from V and 0 bases from J, the gap between germline ends came to 8 bases. In germline, CDR1 is ENHRY, CDR2 SYGVKD. The CDR3 covers 13 residues. CDR3 protein: CAIRTDLNTEAFF. Here the CDR3 DNA reads TGTGCCATCAGGACAGATTTGAACACTGAAGCTTTCTTT.

The chain is built from TRBV28 and TRBJ1-4; a weak D match, TRBD1 (5 bases). The CDR3 extends over 15 amino acids. The germline V and J ends were trimmed by 4 bases and 4 bases, with 13 bases remaining between them. In germline, CDR1 is MDHEN, CDR2 SYDVKM. The CDR3 DNA is TGTGCCAGCAGTTCAGGGACGAGCGTTAATGAAAAACTGTTTTTT. Translating it yields CASSSGTSVNEKLFF.

This chain links TRBV19 with TRBJ1-1; D gene ambiguous. The CDR3 is 14 amino acids. Germline CDR1 LNHDA, CDR2 SQIVND (reference sequence). Trimming shortened V by 3 bases and J by 1 base, and 9 bases separated the two germline ends. The DNA of the CDR3 is TGTGCCAGTAGTATCGGGGTAGGGAACACTGAAGCTTTCTTT. Its protein product is CASSIGVGNTEAFF.

The genes are TRBV18 and TRBJ1-4; TRBD1 agrees at 7 bases. The V segment lost 6 bases and the J segment 4 bases; nucleotides outside the gene matches: 14. Germline CDR1 is KGHSH and CDR2 is LQKENI. The CDR3 has 17 residues. The CDR3 DNA sequence: TGTGCCAGCTCGCAAACAGGGGCCGTTTGGGGTAATGAAAAACTGTTTTTT. Its translation is CASSQTGAVWGNEKLFF.

This chain links TRBV6-5 with TRBJ1-6, with a weak D call TRBD1 (6 bases). CDR1 and CDR2 from the germline V gene are MNHEY and SVGAGI. The V end was cut by 2 bases, the J end by 10 bases, with 18 bases between. This CDR3 is built from 16 residues. CDR3 nucleotides: TGTGCCAGCAGTTACGTGGGGGACACCGAAGGCTCACCCCTCCACTTT. It is translated as CASSYVGDTEGSPLHF.

The genes are TRBV28 and TRBJ1-2; D is unclear. The V end lost 2 bases, the J end lost 6 bases, and 10 bases lay between the germline ends. Germline values: CDR1 MDHEN, CDR2 SYDVKM. The CDR3 has 13 amino acids. CDR3 sequence (DNA): TGTGCCAGCAGTTTAAGTGGGTCGGATGGCTACACCTTC. It yields the protein CASSLSGSDGYTF.

This clone was counted a single time. This chain's CDR3 is CASSSGQGGQPQHF. As DNA, the CDR3 is TGTGCCAGCAGTTCGGGACAAGGAGGACAGCCCCAGCATTTT. The rearrangement links TRBV27 to TRBJ1-5; tentatively, D is TRBD1 (6 bases). The CDR3 covers 14 residues. Trimming took 4 bases from V and 7 from J, leaving 14 bases between them. Per germline, CDR1 MNHEY and CDR2 SMNVEV (reference sequence).

The chain has TRBV5-1 and TRBJ2-7; D remains ambiguous. The CDR3 runs 14 residues. Trimming cost V 0 bases and J 4 bases, with 11 bases left between them. CDR1 and CDR2 (germline): SGHRS, YFSETQ. For the CDR3, the DNA is TGCGCCAGCAGCTTGGATCCCCAAAGATACGAGCAGTACTTC. Translating gives CASSLDPQRYEQYF.

V and J are TRBV6-1 and TRBJ2-2; a weak D match, TRBD1 (6 bases). Germline CDR1 is MNHNS and CDR2 is SASEGT. Trimming left V 2 bases short and J 4 bases short, with 11 bases between. The length of the CDR3 is 15 residues. The DNA for the CDR3 is TGTGCCAGCAGTGAATGGGGGCTGGTCACCGGGGAGCTGTTTTTT. Its protein is CASSEWGLVTGELFF.

The chain couples TRBV5-6 to TRBJ2-2; 13 nucleotides agree with TRBD2. In germline, CDR1 is SGHDT, CDR2 YYEEEE. CDR3 length: 19 residues. The V gene end was trimmed by 4 bases and the J gene end by 5 bases; junction bases not matched to a gene: 14. The CDR3 region has the DNA TGTGCCAGCAGCCACCCACTAGCGGGGGGGCAGATGGGGACCGGGGAGCTGTTTTTT. Its protein product is CASSHPLAGGQMGTGELFF. Together with reference TRBV5-6 and TRBJ2-2, the CDR3 gives the full variable domain: DAGVTQSPTHLIKTRGQQVTLRCSPKSGHDTVSWYQQALGQGPQFIFQYYEEEERQRGNFPDRFSGHQFPNYSSELNVNALLLGDSALYLCASSHPLAGGQMGTGELFFGEGSRLTVL.

This chain joins TRBV4-1 and TRBJ1-1; D remains ambiguous. V lost 4 bases and J lost 4, with 16 bases in between. CDR1 is MGHRA, CDR2 YSYEKL, per germline. The CDR3 is 15 amino acids. The CDR3 sequence: CASSRAGRGTTEAFF. The CDR3, as DNA: TGCGCCAGCAGCCGGGCTGGTCGGGGTACCACTGAAGCTTTCTTT.

A few counts support this clone. The rearrangement joins TRBV29-1 to TRBJ2-5; 10 positions match TRBD1. The junction had 7 bases not matched to a gene; V was cut back by 7 bases and J by 5 bases. Germline-derived CDR1 and CDR2 are SQVTM and ANQGSEA. The CDR3 contains 13 residues. The CDR3 protein is CSAATGGQETQYF. The CDR3 nucleotides are TGCAGCGCCGCGACAGGGGGCCAGGAGACCCAGTACTTC. Full variable domain (rest looked up from reference TRBV29-1 and TRBJ2-5): SAVISQKPSRDICQRGTSLTIQCQVDSQVTMMFWYRQQPGQSLTLIATANQGSEATYESGFVIDKFPISRPNLTFSTLTVSNMSPEDSSIYLCSAATGGQETQYFGPGTRLLVL.

The genes are TRBV30 and TRBJ2-7; 9 bases map to TRBD2. The V and J ends lost 3 bases and 4 bases, in that order; junction bases with no gene match: 4. The germline gives CDR1 GTSNPN, CDR2 SVGIG (reference sequence). This CDR3 spans 13 amino acids. As DNA, the CDR3 is TGTGCCTGGAGGGAGAGCGGGGGGTACGAGCAGTACTTC. Translation: CAWRESGGYEQYF.

In the case of this clone: A read error may account for a junction end that differs from germline. In the same sample, other DNA sequences code for this CDR3. CDR3 coding DNA: TGTGCCAGCAGTCAAGACCTAAAGAGGACGCAGTATTTT. It codes for CASSQDLKRTQYF. The chain uses TRBV3-1 (or the pseudogene TRBV3-2) and TRBJ2-3; D ambiguous. The CDR3 has 13 residues. Germline loops: CDR1 LGHDT, CDR2 YNNKEL (reference sequence).

The rearrangement links TRBV28 to TRBJ2-5, with 11 bases matching TRBD2. CDR3 length: 14 residues. In germline, CDR1 is MDHEN, CDR2 SYDVKM. The J segment lost 5 bases and the V segment lost 5 bases, leaving 4 bases of the junction unmatched. In DNA, the CDR3 is TGTGCCAGCAGTCGTAGCGGGAGGGGGGAGACCCAGTACTTC. Translating gives CASSRSGRGETQYF. Drawing the rest from reference TRBV28 and TRBJ2-5, the complete variable domain is DVKVTQSSRYLVKRTGEKVFLECVQDMDHENMFWYRQDPGLGLRLIYFSYDVKMKEKGDIPEGYSVSREKKERFSLILESASTNQTSMYLCASSRSGRGETQYFGPGTRLLVL.

About this clone: Since a much larger clone is just one base distant, this may be a read error. This sequence joins TRBV5-4 and TRBJ2-3; D not resolved. Trimming took 4 bases from V and 0 from J, leaving 9 bases between them. Germline V CDR1 and CDR2: SGHNT, YYREEE (reference sequence). The CDR3 runs to 14 residues. The CDR3 sequence: CASSPTTSTDTQYF. As DNA, the CDR3 is TGTGCCAGCAGCCCGACAACTAGCACAGATACGCAGTATTTT.

The rearrangement joins TRBV28 to TRBJ1-5; D is undetermined. Trimming stripped 5 bases from V and 0 bases from J, with 14 bases between. Germline V CDR1 and CDR2: MDHEN, SYDVKM. The CDR3 has 16 residues. CDR3 residues: CASSPTSWYSNQPQHF. The CDR3 bases are TGTGCCAGCAGTCCTACATCCTGGTATAGCAATCAGCCCCAGCATTTT.

Concerning this clone: At one of its ends the junction is not consistent with the germline gene, which may arise from a read error. The V gene is TRBV2, the J gene TRBJ1-6; D might be TRBD1 (5 bases). The CDR3 is 11 amino acids. The germline CDR1 and CDR2 sequences are SNHLY and FYNNEI. Here the CDR3 reads CASSDGSAGNF. In DNA form, the CDR3 reads TGTGCCAGCAGTGACGGTTCCGCAGGGAACTTT.

The chain combines TRBV29-1 with TRBJ2-7, with 8 bases that match TRBD2. V lost 2 bases and J lost 4; bases outside the gene matches: 7. The CDR3 contains 14 residues. CDR1 and CDR2 (germline): SQVTM, ANQGSEA. The CDR3, as DNA: TGCAGCGTTGAATCGGGGGGGGCTGGTTACGAGCAGTACTTC. Encoded protein: CSVESGGAGYEQYF.